One and the same sample provided the 11 T cell receptor beta chains below, sequenced in a study of T cells in women clearing cervical HPV infection. Data came from immunoSEQ multiplex PCR; TCRdb stores just in-frame clones and leaves some out. This sample's table has about 12,000 clones. The sequenced sample consisted of blood buffy coat. These receptor sequences come from a woman aged 18-70 years with a cervical HPV16 infection that either progressed to CIN3+ or cleared (not recorded which).

About this clone itself: The read finishes 3 residues shy of the CDR3 end, and the germline J gene is used to complete it. The J gene is TRBJ2-7, the V gene TRBV11-2; 7 nucleotides align to TRBD1. CDR1 and CDR2 from the germline V gene are SGHAT and FQNNGV. The CDR3 has 15 amino acids. V lost 5 bases to trimming and J lost 2 bases; unmatched junction nucleotides: 9. CDR3 sequence reads: CASSLWTGNTYEQYF. Incomplete CDR3 DNA: TGTGCCAGCAGCCTATGGACAGGTAATACCTACGAG.

Regarding this clone: In the same sample, other DNA sequences code for this CDR3. This CDR3 is CASSVDSHSGNTIYF. The covered CDR3 bases are TGTGCCAGCAGTGTTGACAGCCACTCTGGAAACACC. The chain is built from TRBV6-1 and TRBJ1-3; D might be TRBD1 (5 bases). The read terminates 3 residues ahead of where the CDR3 ends, so the germline J gene completes it. This CDR3 contains 15 residues. Trimming took off 4 bases at V and 0 bases at J, with 10 bases between the two ends. Germline V gene sequence: CDR1 MNHNS, CDR2 SASEGT.

To note about this clone: Read coverage stops 3 residues before the CDR3 terminus; the germline J gene supplies the remainder. This chain joins TRBV7-6 and TRBJ2-3; 14 positions agree with TRBD2. Germline V gene lookup returns CDR1 SGHVS and CDR2 FNYEAQ. CDR3 length equals 17 residues. V dropped 4 bases and J dropped 2; count of bases not matched to a gene: 5. The DNA read from the CDR3 is TGTGCCAGCAGCTCCGGACTAGCGGGGGGTACCACAGATACG. Protein: CASSSGLAGGTTDT. The full CDR3 reads CASSSGLAGGTTDTQYF. Supplemented by reference TRBV7-6 and TRBJ2-3, the full variable domain reads GAGVSQSPRYKVTKRGQDVALRCDPISGHVSLYWYRQALGQGPEFLTYFNYEAQQDKSGLPNDRFSAERPEGSISTLTIQRTEQRDSAMYRCASSSGLAGGTTDTQYFGPGTRLTVL.

With respect to this clone: The read terminates 3 residues ahead of where the CDR3 ends, so the germline J gene completes it. The chain is built from TRBV6-1 and TRBJ2-3; D is perhaps TRBD2 (7 bases). Germline V gene sequence: CDR1 MNHNS, CDR2 SASEGT. The CDR3 is 13 amino acids. CDR3 DNA, as far as it was read: TGTGCCAGCAGTGAAGCCGGGGGGCAGACG. Protein product: CASSEAGGQT. The full CDR3 protein reads CASSEAGGQTQYF.

Details on this clone: The read ends 3 residues early relative to the CDR3; the germline J gene fills the gap. This chain connects TRBV6-2 or TRBV6-3 to TRBJ1-2; 12 nucleotides line up with TRBD1. J was trimmed by 3 bases and V by 10 bases; bases with no gene match: 9. Germline loops: CDR1 MNHEY, CDR2 SVGEGT. The CDR3 consists of 15 residues. The CDR3 protein is CATRDRGRGYYGYTF. The sequenced part of the CDR3 DNA is TGTGCCACCCGGGACAGGGGGCGCGGGTACTATGGC.

Turning to this clone: The sequenced fragment ends 3 residues before the CDR3 boundary, so the rest is inferred from the germline J gene. The chain employs TRBV12-3 or TRBV12-4 and TRBJ2-5; the match to TRBD2 covers 13 bases. After removal of 3 bases from V and 2 bases from J, the junction contained 12 bases not matched to a gene. This CDR3 spans 19 amino acids. The sequenced CDR3 bases are TGTGCCAGCAGTTTTGGACTAGCGGGGGCCAAATCTTCTCAAGAGACC. Protein: CASSFGLAGAKSSQET. The full CDR3 protein is CASSFGLAGAKSSQETQYF.

By frequency, this clone is large (0.1 to 1%). The read is 3 residues too short to cover the CDR3 end, so that end is filled in from the germline J gene. This rearrangement joins TRBV7-9 to TRBJ2-1; maybe TRBD2 (6 bases). CDR1 is SEHNR, CDR2 FQNEAQ, per germline (reference sequence). The CDR3 covers 12 residues. V was trimmed by 6 bases and J by 6 bases, leaving 9 bases between them. The CDR3 spells CASSLALNEQFF. The sequenced CDR3 bases are TGTGCCAGCAGTCTAGCGCTCAATGAG.

Concerning this clone itself: Sequencing ends 3 residues short of the CDR3 end; the germline J gene provides the rest. The chain combines TRBV2 with TRBJ2-3; D call uncertain. Trimming left V 6 bases short and J 0 bases short, with 13 bases between. The CDR3 is 15 residues long. The V gene's germline CDR1 is SNHLY and CDR2 FYNNEI. Incomplete CDR3 DNA: TGTGCCAGCAGCGTACTGAACCCTAGCACAGATACG. As protein: CASSVLNPSTDT. The full CDR3 reads CASSVLNPSTDTQYF.

Points on this clone: The read ends 3 residues shy of where the CDR3 ends; the end is completed using the germline J gene. V is TRBV5-1 and J is TRBJ2-7; D is undetermined. This CDR3 is built from 14 residues. The V gene's germline CDR1 is SGHRS and CDR2 YFSETQ. Trimming left V 2 bases short and J 2 bases short, with 11 bases between. The CDR3: CASSFSGSTYEQYF. The sequenced part of the CDR3 DNA is TGCGCCAGCAGCTTCTCAGGTAGTACCTACGAG. Together with reference TRBV5-1 and TRBJ2-7, the CDR3 gives the full variable domain: KAGVTQTPRYLIKTRGQQVTLSCSPISGHRSVSWYQQTPGQGLQFLFEYFSETQRNKGNFPGRFSGRQFSNSRSEMNVSTLELGDSALYLCASSFSGSTYEQYFGPGTRLTVT.

On this clone: The CDR3 end is not reached by the read, which stops 3 residues before it; the germline J gene fills it in. The V gene is TRBV20-1, the J gene TRBJ2-1, with a tentative D call TRBD2 (6 bases). The V end lost 1 base, the J end lost 6 bases, and 13 bases lay between the germline ends. The CDR3 is 14 amino acids. Germline V gene sequence: CDR1 DFQATT, CDR2 SNEGSKA (reference sequence). The CDR3 region is CSARGRDWTNEQFF. CDR3 DNA (partial): TGCAGTGCTAGAGGGCGGGACTGGACCAATGAG.

Details on this clone: The read terminates 3 residues before the CDR3 end, so the remaining end is supplied by the germline J gene. The rearrangement joins TRBV20-1 to TRBJ2-3; TRBD2 aligns across 12 bases. After removal of 3 bases from V and 4 bases from J, the junction contained 5 bases not matched to a gene. Germline V gives CDR1 DFQATT, CDR2 SNEGSKA (reference sequence). CDR3 length: 15 residues. CDR3 amino acids: CSASRTSGTADTQYF. CDR3 DNA, as far as it was read: TGCAGTGCTAGCCGGACTAGCGGGACCGCAGATACG.